This TCR beta chain was profiled in a study of identical twins. Study results and caveats: Out-of-frame alpha sequences common to twins were enriched for low generation probability.

Donors uniformly comprised healthy Caucasians. Germline CDR1 reads SGHTA; CDR2 reads FQGNSA. Germline trimming cut 5 bases from V and 6 bases from J; bases unmatched to any gene: 7. The CDR3 is made up of 15 amino acids. A universal primer site was created by template switching, with the cDNA bearing unique molecular identifiers. TCRdb ran MiXCR on the 5' RACE reads and lists one entry per CDR3 protein. This repertoire shows about 200,000 distinct CDR3 sequences, less than 10% found once; its top ten account for around 5.1%. As to this clonotype: Its matching antigen is unknown.

The clonotype originates from a woman younger than 30 in good health. The genes are TRBV7-2 and TRBJ2-1, with 10 positions matching TRBD2. Sequenced input: memory (CD45RO+) T cells sorted from blood. CDR3 sequence reads: CASSLLAGVINEQFF. In DNA form, the CDR3 reads TGTGCCAGCAGCCTGCTAGCGGGAGTAATCAATGAGCAGTTCTTC.